A selection of T cell receptor beta chains follows, all from one sample in a study of T-cell memory formation after mild COVID-19. In TCRdb, the 5' RACE reads were re-called with MiXCR into one record per CDR3 protein. The data hold about 470,000 distinct CDR3 sequences, with around 25% observed a single time. Sequencing was done on a sample of PBMCs or a T cell subset sorted from them (not recorded which). The receptors derive from an adult woman who had mild COVID-19 (a few samples of this study predate the infection). Cell type and time point are not known. CDR3s include the opening cysteine and the closing phenylalanine or tryptophan. D genes are given only for firm matches. Expanded clones get a size class; other rows say once, few or many, or leave the size out.

v_call	clone_size	d_call	j_call	cdr3_aa
TRBV12-3/TRBV12-4	-	-	TRBJ1-2	CAIRQEGHYGYTF
TRBV24-1	-	-	TRBJ1-1	CATSDLSKGEAFF
TRBV5-6	few	-	TRBJ1-6	CASLRSGRGDSPLHF
TRBV19	-	TRBD1	TRBJ1-1	CASRMDRKNTEAFF
TRBV21-1	few	-	TRBJ2-3	CASSKDECRDTGDTQYF
TRBV12-3/TRBV12-4	few	-	TRBJ2-1	CASSSGDGWDNEQFF
TRBV7-2	-	TRBD1	TRBJ1-5	CASSLVAGGNVKYQPQHF
TRBV5-4	few	-	TRBJ2-1	CASSRPVNEQFF
TRBV12-3/TRBV12-4	few	-	TRBJ2-5	CASHREGGQETQYF
TRBV5-4	few	-	TRBJ1-2	CASSLRGPNYGYTF
TRBV2	few	-	TRBJ2-2	CASSESGELFF
TRBV5-1	few	-	TRBJ1-1	CASSLGRSGMNTEAFF
TRBV7-9	few	-	TRBJ2-5	CASSLDGGTQYF
TRBV11-2	-	-	TRBJ2-2	CASSPIRGGELFF
TRBV6-2/TRBV6-3	few	TRBD2	TRBJ2-1	CASRPTSGIGPSYNEQFF